This T cell receptor (beta chain) comes out of a study of cytomegalovirus exposure and HLA in healthy donors. Study summary: Earlier sequencing of around 190 million T cells yielded approximately 100 million unique TCR beta sequences.

Regarding the study as a whole: In vitro checks showed that a few CMV-associated chains really do target CMV antigens. In a later analysis, TCR association rates varied by HLA locus: DRB1 most, HLA-C fewest. Per a later analysis, about 15,000 TCR beta sequences showed association with HLA alleles at 0.05 false discovery rate.

The PCR used 60 Vbeta and 13 Jbeta primers. Sequenced by immunoSEQ multiplex PCR; TCRdb stores in-frame clones only, minus some. The data hold some 130,000 clones, with 80% to 85% observed a single time. Concerning this clone itself: Antigen: not known.

The length of the CDR3 is 13 residues. Trimming took 4 bases from V and 8 from J, leaving 15 bases between them. CDR1 is SGHNT, CDR2 YYREEE, per germline (reference sequence). The chain uses TRBV5-4 and TRBJ1-2, with D perhaps TRBD1 (6 bases). The origin of this receptor is a male donor in good health and CMV-seropositive. The specimen sequenced was PBMCs. The CDR3 spells CASSNTGTSGYTF. The CDR3 DNA is TGTGCCAGCAGCAATACAGGGACGAGCGGCTACACCTTC.